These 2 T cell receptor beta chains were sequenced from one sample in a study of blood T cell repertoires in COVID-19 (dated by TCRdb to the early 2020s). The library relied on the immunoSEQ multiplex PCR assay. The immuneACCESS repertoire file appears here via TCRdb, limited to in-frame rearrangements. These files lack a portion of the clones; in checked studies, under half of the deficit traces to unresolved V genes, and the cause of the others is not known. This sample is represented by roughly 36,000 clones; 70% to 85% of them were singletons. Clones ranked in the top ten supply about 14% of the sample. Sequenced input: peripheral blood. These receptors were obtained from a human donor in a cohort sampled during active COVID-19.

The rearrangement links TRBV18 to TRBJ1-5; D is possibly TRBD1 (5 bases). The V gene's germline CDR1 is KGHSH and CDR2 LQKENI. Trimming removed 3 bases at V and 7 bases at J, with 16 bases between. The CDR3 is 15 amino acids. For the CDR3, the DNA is TGTGCCAGCTCACCGGTGTTCGGGGGAGACCAGCCCCAGCATTTT. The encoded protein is CASSPVFGGDQPQHF.

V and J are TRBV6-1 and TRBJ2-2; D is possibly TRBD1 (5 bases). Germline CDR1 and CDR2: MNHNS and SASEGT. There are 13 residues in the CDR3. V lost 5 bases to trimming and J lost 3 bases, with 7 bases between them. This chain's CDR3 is CASSSGYTGELFF. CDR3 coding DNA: TGTGCCAGCAGTTCAGGGTACACCGGGGAGCTGTTTTTT.